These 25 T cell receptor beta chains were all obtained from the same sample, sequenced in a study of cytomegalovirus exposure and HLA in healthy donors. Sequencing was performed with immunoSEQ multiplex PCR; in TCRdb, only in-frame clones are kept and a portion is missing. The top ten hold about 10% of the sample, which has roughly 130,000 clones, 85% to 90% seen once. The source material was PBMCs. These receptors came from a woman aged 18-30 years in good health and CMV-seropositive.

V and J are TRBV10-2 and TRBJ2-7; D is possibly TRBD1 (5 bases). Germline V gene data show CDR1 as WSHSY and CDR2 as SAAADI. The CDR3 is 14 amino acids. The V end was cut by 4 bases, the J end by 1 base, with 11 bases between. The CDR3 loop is CASSATAVSYEQYF. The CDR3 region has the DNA TGCGCCAGCAGTGCGACAGCCGTTTCCTACGAGCAGTACTTC.

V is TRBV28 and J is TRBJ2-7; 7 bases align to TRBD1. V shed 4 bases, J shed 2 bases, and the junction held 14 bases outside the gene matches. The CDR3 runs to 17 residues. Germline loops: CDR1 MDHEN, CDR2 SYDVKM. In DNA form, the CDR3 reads TGTGCCAGCAGTTCCACGACCGGACAGGTCGACACCTACGAGCAGTACTTC. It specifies CASSSTTGQVDTYEQYF.

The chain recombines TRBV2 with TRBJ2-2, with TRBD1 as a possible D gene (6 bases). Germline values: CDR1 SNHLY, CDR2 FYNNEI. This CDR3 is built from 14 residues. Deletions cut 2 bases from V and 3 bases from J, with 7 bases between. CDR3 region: CASSEQGHTGELFF. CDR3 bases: TGTGCCAGCAGTGAACAGGGGCACACCGGGGAGCTGTTTTTT.

DNA of the CDR3: TGCAGCGTTGTCGCCGGGGAGCTGTTTTTT. Translated, it gives CSVVAGELFF. The rearrangement uses TRBV29-1 and TRBJ2-2; D gene ambiguous. The CDR3 has 10 residues. V was cut by 4 bases and J by 6 bases, with 3 bases left in between. Germline CDR1 SQVTM, CDR2 ANQGSEA.

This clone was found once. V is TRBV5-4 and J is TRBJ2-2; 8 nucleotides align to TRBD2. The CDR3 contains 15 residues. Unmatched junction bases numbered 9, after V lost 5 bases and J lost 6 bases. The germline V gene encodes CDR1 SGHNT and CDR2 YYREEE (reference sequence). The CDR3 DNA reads TGTGCCAGCAGATCAAACGGGGGGGCCTCCGGGGAGCTGTTTTTT. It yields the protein CASRSNGGASGELFF.

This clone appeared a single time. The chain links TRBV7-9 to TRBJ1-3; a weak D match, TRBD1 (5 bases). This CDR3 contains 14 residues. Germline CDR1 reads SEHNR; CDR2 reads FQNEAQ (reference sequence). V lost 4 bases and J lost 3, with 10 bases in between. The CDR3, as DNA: TGTGCCAGCAGCTGGGACTCGGGTGGAAACACCATATATTTT. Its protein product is CASSWDSGGNTIYF.

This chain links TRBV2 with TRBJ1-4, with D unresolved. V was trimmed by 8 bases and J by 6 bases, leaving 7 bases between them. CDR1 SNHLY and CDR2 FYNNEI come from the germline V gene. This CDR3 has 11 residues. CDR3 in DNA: TGTGCCAGCGGGCAGGATGAAAAACTGTTTTTT. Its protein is CASGQDEKLFF. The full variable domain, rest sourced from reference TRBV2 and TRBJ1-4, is EPEVTQTPSHQVTQMGQEVILRCVPISNHLYFYWYRQILGQKVEFLVSFYNNEISEKSEIFDDQFSVERPDGSNFTLKIRSTKLEDSAMYFCASGQDEKLFFGSGTQLSVL.

CDR3 bases: TGTGCCAGCAGCTTCGATGGACAGCGATCCTACGAGCAGTACTTC. Its translation: CASSFDGQRSYEQYF. The chain has TRBV7-2 and TRBJ2-7; TRBD1 is a possible D gene (6 bases). V lost 3 bases to trimming and J lost 1 base, with 13 bases between them. Per the germline V gene, CDR1 is SGHTA and CDR2 is FQGNSA. The length of the CDR3 is 15 residues.

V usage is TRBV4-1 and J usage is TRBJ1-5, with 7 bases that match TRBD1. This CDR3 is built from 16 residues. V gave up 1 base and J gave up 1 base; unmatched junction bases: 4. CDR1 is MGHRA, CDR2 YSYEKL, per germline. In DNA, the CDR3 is TGCGCCAGCAGCCAAGGACAGGGACAGAGCAATCAGCCCCAGCATTTT. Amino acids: CASSQGQGQSNQPQHF.

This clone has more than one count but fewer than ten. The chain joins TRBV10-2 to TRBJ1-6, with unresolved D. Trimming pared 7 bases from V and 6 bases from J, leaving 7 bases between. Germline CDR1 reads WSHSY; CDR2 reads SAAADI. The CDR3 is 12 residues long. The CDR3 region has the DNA TGCGCCAGCACCCCGGGTAATTCACCCCTCCACTTT. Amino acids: CASTPGNSPLHF.

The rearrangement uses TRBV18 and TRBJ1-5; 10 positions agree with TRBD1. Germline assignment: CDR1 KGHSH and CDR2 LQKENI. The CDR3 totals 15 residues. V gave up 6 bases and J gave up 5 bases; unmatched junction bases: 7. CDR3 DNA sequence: TGTGCCAGCTCGACGGACAGGGGGGGCGATCAGCCCCAGCATTTT. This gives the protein CASSTDRGGDQPQHF.

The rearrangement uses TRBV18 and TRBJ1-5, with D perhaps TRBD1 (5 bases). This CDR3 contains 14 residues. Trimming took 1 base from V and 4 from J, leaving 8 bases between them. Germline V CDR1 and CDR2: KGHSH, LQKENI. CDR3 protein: CASSPLQDNQPQHF. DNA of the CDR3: TGTGCCAGCTCACCACTACAGGATAATCAGCCCCAGCATTTT. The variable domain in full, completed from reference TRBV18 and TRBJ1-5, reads NAGVMQNPRHLVRRRGQEARLRCSPMKGHSHVYWYRQLPEEGLKFMVYLQKENIIDESGMPKERFSAEFPKEGPSILRIQQVVRGDSAAYFCASSPLQDNQPQHFGDGTRLSIL.

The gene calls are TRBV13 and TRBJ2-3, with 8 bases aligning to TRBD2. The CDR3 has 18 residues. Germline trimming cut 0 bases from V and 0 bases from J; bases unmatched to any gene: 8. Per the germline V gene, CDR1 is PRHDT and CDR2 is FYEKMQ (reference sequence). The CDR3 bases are TGTGCCAGCAGCTTAGGGGCTAGCGGGCCGCCTAGCACAGATACGCAGTATTTT. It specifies CASSLGASGPPSTDTQYF.

CDR3 bases: TGCGCCAGCAGCCAAGTATTTGGGGACAGGGACTACGAGCAGTACTTC. This sequence encodes CASSQVFGDRDYEQYF. This rearrangement joins TRBV4-1 to TRBJ2-7; TRBD1 matches 9 bases. V lost 1 base and J lost 3; bases outside the gene matches: 7. This CDR3 comprises 16 residues. Germline lookup yields CDR1 MGHRA and CDR2 YSYEKL.

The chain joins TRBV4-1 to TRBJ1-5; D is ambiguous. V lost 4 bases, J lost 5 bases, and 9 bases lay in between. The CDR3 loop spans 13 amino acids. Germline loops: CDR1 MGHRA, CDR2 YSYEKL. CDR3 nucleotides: TGCGCCAGCAGCCCCCCCGGGGATCAGCCCCAGCATTTT. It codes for CASSPPGDQPQHF.

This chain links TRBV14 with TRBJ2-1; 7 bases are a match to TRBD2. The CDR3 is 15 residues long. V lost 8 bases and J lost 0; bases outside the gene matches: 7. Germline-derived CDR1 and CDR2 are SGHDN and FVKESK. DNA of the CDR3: TGTGCCAGCGGGGACTACCTGAGCTCCTACAATGAGCAGTTCTTC. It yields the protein CASGDYLSSYNEQFF.

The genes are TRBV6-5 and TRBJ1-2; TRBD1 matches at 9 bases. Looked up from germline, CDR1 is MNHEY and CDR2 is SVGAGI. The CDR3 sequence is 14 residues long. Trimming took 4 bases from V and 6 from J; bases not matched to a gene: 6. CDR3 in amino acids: CASSFGTGSDGYTF. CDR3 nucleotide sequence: TGTGCCAGCAGTTTTGGGACAGGGTCTGATGGCTACACCTTC.

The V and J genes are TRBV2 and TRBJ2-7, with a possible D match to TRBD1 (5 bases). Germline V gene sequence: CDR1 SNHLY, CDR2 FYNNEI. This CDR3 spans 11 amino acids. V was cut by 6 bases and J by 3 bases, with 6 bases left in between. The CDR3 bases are TGTGCCAGCAGAGACAGCTACGAGCAGTACTTC. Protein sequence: CASRDSYEQYF.

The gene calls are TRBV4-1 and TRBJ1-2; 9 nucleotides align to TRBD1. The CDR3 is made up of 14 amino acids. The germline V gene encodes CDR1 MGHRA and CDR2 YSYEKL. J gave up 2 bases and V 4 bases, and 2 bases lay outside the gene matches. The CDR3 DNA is TGCGCCAGCAGCCTTGGGACAGGGAACTATGGCTACACCTTC. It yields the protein CASSLGTGNYGYTF.

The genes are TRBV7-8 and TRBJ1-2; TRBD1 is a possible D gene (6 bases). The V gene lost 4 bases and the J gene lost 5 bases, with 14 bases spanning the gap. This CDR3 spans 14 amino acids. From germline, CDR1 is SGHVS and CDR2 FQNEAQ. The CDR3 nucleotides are TGTGCCAGCAGCTGGGAACAGGGAAAGTATGGCTACACCTTC. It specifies CASSWEQGKYGYTF.

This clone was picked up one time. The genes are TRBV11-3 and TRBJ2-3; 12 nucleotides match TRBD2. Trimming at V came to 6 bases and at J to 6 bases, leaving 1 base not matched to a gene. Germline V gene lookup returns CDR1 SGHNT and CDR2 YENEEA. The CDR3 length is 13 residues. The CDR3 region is CASRGLAGDTQYF. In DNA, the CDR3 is TGTGCCAGCAGAGGACTAGCGGGGGATACGCAGTATTTT.

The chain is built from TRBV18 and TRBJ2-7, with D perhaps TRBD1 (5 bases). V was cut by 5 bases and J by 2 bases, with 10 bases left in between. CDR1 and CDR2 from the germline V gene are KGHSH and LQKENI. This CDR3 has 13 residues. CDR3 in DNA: TGTGCCAGCTCAGATAGGGGCCCCTACGAGCAGTACTTC. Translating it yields CASSDRGPYEQYF.

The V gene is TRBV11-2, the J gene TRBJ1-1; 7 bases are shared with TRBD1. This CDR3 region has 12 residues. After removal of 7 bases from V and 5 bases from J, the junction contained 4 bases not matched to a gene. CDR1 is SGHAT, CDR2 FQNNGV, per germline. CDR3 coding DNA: TGTGCCAGCAAGACAGGGAGGACTGAAGCTTTCTTT. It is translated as CASKTGRTEAFF.

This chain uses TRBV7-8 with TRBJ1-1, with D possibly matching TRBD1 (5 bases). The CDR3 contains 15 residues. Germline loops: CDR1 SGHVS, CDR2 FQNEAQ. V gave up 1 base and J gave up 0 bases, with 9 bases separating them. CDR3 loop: CASSLVRGLNTEAFF. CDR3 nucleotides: TGTGCCAGCAGCTTAGTGCGGGGCCTGAACACTGAAGCTTTCTTT.

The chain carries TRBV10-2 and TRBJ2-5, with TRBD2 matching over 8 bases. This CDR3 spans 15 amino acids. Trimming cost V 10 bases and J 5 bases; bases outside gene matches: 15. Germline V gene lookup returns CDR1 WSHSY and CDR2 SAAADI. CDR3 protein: CATKRTGGDIETQYF. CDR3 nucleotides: TGCGCCACCAAACGCACGGGGGGGGATATCGAGACCCAGTACTTC.